Listed below are T cell receptor beta chains from one sample, sequenced in a study of blood T cells in healthy people across ages. One entry per CDR3 protein, called by TCRdb with MiXCR from the 5' RACE reads. The table shows roughly 900,000 distinct CDR3 sequences, with 45% to 50% occurring only once. Sample: blood. These TCRs come from a man younger than 45 in good health. CDR3s leave out the opening cysteine and the closing phenylalanine or tryptophan. Each record gives: J gene, V gene, CDR3 protein.

J: TRBJ2-3
V: TRBV4-3
CDR3: ASSQVRDNYIRPDTQY

J: TRBJ2-7
V: TRBV27
CDR3: ASSPTDRTYEQY

J: TRBJ1-1
V: TRBV18
CDR3: ASSPGQGANTEAF

J: TRBJ1-1
V: TRBV6-5
CDR3: ASSYASQGGSTEAF

J: TRBJ1-2
V: TRBV11-2
CDR3: ASTHGVDYGYT

J: TRBJ2-2
V: TRBV7-3
CDR3: ASSFYANTGELF

J: TRBJ1-1
V: TRBV5-5
CDR3: ASSPGIALTEAF

J: TRBJ2-1
V: TRBV7-9
CDR3: ASTLLAGSARNEQF

J: TRBJ2-2
V: TRBV14
CDR3: ASSPPRDRGRTGELF

J: TRBJ2-1
V: TRBV6-5
CDR3: ASTRPGQGHNEQF

J: TRBJ1-4
V: TRBV3-1
CDR3: ASSSRQPFGEKLF

J: TRBJ2-1
V: TRBV6-2/TRBV6-3
CDR3: ASSYYRQYNEQF

J: TRBJ2-3
V: TRBV14
CDR3: ASSRTGIGADTQY

J: TRBJ2-1
V: TRBV5-4
CDR3: ASSLDTSGYNEQF

J: TRBJ2-1
V: TRBV5-1
CDR3: ASSGGVAAGEYNEQF

J: TRBJ1-5
V: TRBV15
CDR3: ATSRGLGGGQPQH

J: TRBJ2-2
V: TRBV27
CDR3: ASSLSWELALAGELF

J: TRBJ2-3
V: TRBV2
CDR3: ASSLTGQADTQY

J: TRBJ2-5
V: TRBV28
CDR3: ASRGASTETQY

J: TRBJ2-2
V: TRBV3-1
CDR3: ASATGAQYTGELF

J: TRBJ2-1
V: TRBV7-2
CDR3: ASSLSQGAYNEQF

J: TRBJ1-2
V: TRBV3-1
CDR3: ASSRGTRYGYT

J: TRBJ2-7
V: TRBV20-1
CDR3: SARDGRDLGGYEQY

J: TRBJ2-7
V: TRBV20-1
CDR3: SARGDRGTYEQY

J: .
V: TRBV29-1
CDR3: SILSPRLEQY

J: TRBJ2-1
V: TRBV11-3
CDR3: ASSPFGGNSYNEQF

J: TRBJ2-3
V: TRBV15
CDR3: ATSRDLADTQY

J: TRBJ1-6
V: TRBV28
CDR3: ASSLSGRGGSPLH

J: TRBJ2-7
V: TRBV7-8
CDR3: ASSLAETGFYEQY

J: TRBJ1-1
V: TRBV9
CDR3: ASSVNLNSNTEAF

J: TRBJ1-2
V: TRBV5-6
CDR3: TSSNTGYYGYT

J: TRBJ2-5
V: TRBV25-1
CDR3: ASSEYAGAQQETQY

J: .
V: TRBV7-3
CDR3: ASSLVDRGYEQY

J: TRBJ1-5
V: TRBV28
CDR3: ASSGSGEVVNQPQH

J: TRBJ2-1
V: TRBV21-1
CDR3: AERDRVYNEQF

J: TRBJ2-7
V: TRBV4-1
CDR3: ASSQETGTGGRYEQY

J: TRBJ2-4
V: TRBV6-1
CDR3: ASSETDRNIQY

J: TRBJ2-3
V: TRBV2
CDR3: ASSERPSGAEDTQY

J: TRBJ1-5
V: TRBV6-2/TRBV6-3
CDR3: ASDRGDNQPQH

J: TRBJ1-4
V: TRBV12-3/TRBV12-4
CDR3: ASSLGQGEEKLF